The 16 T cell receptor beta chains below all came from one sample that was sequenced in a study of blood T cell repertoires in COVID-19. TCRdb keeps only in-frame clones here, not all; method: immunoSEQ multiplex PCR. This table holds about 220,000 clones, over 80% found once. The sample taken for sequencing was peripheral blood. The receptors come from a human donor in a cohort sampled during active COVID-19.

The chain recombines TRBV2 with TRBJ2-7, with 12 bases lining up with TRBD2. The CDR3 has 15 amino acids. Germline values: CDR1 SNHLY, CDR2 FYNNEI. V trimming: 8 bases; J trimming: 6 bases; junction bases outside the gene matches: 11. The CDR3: CASGGLAGLRGEQYF. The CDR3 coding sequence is TGTGCCAGCGGAGGACTAGCGGGATTGAGGGGCGAGCAGTACTTC. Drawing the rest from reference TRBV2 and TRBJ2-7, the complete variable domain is EPEVTQTPSHQVTQMGQEVILRCVPISNHLYFYWYRQILGQKVEFLVSFYNNEISEKSEIFDDQFSVERPDGSNFTLKIRSTKLEDSAMYFCASGGLAGLRGEQYFGPGTRLTVT.

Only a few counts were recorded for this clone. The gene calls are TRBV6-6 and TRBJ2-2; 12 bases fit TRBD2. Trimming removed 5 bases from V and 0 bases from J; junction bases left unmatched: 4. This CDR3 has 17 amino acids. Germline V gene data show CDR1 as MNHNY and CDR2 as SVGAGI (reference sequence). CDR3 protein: CASSPRTSGANTGELFF. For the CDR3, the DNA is TGTGCCAGCAGTCCGCGGACTAGCGGGGCGAACACCGGGGAGCTGTTTTTT.

The CDR3 nucleotides are TGTGCCAGCAGGCCCCCCGGGACAGGTCTCTACGAGCAGTACTTC. Translation: CASRPPGTGLYEQYF. The chain combines TRBV11-2 with TRBJ2-7, with 8 positions matching TRBD1. Trimming removed 6 bases from V and 3 bases from J; junction bases left unmatched: 10. The CDR3 length is 15 residues. Germline V gene sequence: CDR1 SGHAT, CDR2 FQNNGV.

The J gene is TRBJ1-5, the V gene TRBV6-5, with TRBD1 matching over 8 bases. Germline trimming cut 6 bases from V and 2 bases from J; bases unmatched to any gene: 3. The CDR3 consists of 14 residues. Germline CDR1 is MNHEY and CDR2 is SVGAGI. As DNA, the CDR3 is TGTGCCAGCAGGACAGGGGTGGGCAATCAGCCCCAGCATTTT. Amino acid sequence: CASRTGVGNQPQHF.

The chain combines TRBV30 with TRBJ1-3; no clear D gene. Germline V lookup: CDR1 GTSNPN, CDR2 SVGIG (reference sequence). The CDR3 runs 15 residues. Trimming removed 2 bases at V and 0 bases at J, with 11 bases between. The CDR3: CAWSSSSSSGNTIYF. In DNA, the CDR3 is TGTGCCTGGAGTTCTAGTTCCTCCTCTGGAAACACCATATATTTT.

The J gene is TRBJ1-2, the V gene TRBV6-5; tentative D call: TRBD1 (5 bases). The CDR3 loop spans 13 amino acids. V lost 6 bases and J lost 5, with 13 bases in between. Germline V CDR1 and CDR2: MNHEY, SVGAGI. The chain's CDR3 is CASRSTDVYGYTF. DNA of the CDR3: TGTGCCAGCAGATCGACAGACGTTTATGGCTACACCTTC.

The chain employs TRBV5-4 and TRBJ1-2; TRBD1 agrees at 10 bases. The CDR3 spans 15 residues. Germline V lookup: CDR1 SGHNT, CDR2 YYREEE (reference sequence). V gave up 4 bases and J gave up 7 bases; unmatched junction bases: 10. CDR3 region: CASSLLDRGLSGYTF. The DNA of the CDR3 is TGTGCCAGCAGCCTGCTAGACAGGGGGCTTTCTGGCTACACCTTC.

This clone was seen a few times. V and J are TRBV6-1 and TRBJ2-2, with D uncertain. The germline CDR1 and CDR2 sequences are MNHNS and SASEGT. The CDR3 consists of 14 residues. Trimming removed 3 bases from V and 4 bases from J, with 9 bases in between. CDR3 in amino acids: CASSEAVPTGELFF. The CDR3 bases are TGTGCCAGCAGTGAGGCCGTTCCCACCGGGGAGCTGTTTTTT.

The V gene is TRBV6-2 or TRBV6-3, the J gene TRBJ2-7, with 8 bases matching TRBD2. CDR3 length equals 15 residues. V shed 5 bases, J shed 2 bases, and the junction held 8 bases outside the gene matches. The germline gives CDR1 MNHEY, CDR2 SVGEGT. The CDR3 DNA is TGTGCCAGCAGTCACCCGGGTAGCGGGACCTACGAGCAGTACTTC. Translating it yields CASSHPGSGTYEQYF.

CDR3 bases: TGTGCCAGCTCACCACAAAGTCCCATTCGGACAGTGGAAGGATTCTATGGCTACACCTTC. This gives the protein CASSPQSPIRTVEGFYGYTF. The chain combines TRBV18 with TRBJ1-2; a weak D match, TRBD1 (6 bases). The V gene lost 1 base and the J gene lost 4 bases, with 28 bases spanning the gap. The CDR3 contains 20 residues. Germline-derived CDR1 and CDR2 are KGHSH and LQKENI.

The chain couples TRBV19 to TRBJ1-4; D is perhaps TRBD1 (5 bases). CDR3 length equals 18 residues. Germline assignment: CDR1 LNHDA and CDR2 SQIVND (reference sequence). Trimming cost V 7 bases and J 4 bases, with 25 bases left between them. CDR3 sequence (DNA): TGTGCCAGTACTCCAAAGGGGCCAAATCAGGGTGATAATGAAAAACTGTTTTTT. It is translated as CASTPKGPNQGDNEKLFF.

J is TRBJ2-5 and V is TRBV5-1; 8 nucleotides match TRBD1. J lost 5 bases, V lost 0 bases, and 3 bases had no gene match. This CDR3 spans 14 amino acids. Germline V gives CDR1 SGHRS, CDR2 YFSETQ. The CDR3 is CASSLDRGSETQYF. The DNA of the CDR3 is TGCGCCAGCAGCTTGGACAGGGGGAGCGAGACCCAGTACTTC.

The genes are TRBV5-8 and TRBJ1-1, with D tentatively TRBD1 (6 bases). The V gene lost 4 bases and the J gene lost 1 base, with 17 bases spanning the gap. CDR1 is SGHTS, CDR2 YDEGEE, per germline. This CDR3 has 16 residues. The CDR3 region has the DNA TGTGCCAGCAGCCGAGGGTACAGGGAATGGAACACTGAAGCTTTCTTT. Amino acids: CASSRGYREWNTEAFF.

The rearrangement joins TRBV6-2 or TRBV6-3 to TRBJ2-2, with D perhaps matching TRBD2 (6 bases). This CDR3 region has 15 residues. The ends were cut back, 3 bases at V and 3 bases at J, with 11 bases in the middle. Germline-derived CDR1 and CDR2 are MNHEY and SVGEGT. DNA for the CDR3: TGTGCCAGCAGTTATAGGGGAGGCTACACCGGGGAGCTGTTTTTT. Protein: CASSYRGGYTGELFF.

Here the CDR3 DNA reads TGTGCCACCAGCAGGGGAGGAGGCGACACTGAAGCTTTCTTT. Encoded protein: CATSRGGGDTEAFF. The rearrangement joins TRBV15 to TRBJ1-1; D unclear. V lost 3 bases and J lost 3, with 11 bases in between. Germline CDR1 is LNHNV and CDR2 is YYDKDF (reference sequence). This CDR3 contains 14 residues.

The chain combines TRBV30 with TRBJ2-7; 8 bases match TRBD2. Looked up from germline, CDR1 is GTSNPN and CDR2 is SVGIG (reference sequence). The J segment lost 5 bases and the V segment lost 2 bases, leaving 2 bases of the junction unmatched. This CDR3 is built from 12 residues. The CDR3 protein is CAWSRLANEQYF. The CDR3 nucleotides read TGTGCCTGGAGTCGACTAGCGAACGAGCAGTACTTC.